This T cell receptor (beta chain) was retrieved from a study of blood T cell repertoires in COVID-19 (dated by TCRdb to the early 2020s). For context, the study as a whole: Samples covering the acute and convalescent phases of COVID-19 were provided by collaborators in the United States, Italy and Spain. The repertoires were released in a freely available public database intended as a resource for research on the immune response to SARS-CoV-2. The sample metadata nearly always contained a de-identified subject ID, COVID-19 status, age in years and sex. Where available, HLA class I and class II types were obtained from metadata supplied by the sample provider rather than from assay-based typing. The material from the prospective study consisted of cDNA or gDNA derived from T cells, B-cell-depleted T cells, or PBMCs. The samples were drawn from the first 160 participants of the ongoing ImmuneRACE study and from 1,254 subjects provided by 6 global collaborators. Deeply sampled blood TCRbeta repertoires from subjects exposed to, actively infected with, or recovered from COVID-19 were included in the dataset. What the research found in general, with its limitations: How much clinical and demographic metadata was included differed by source and by participant, and the metadata was provided uncurated.

Looking up the germline V gene yields CDR1 SGHRS and CDR2 YFSETQ. Including cysteine and phenylalanine, the CDR3 has 17 amino acids. Just CDR3 DNA is preserved here, 51 bases in frame from base 1. V has 0 bases trimmed and J has 6 bases trimmed; junction bases matching no gene number 13. TCRbeta CDR3 regions were amplified from genomic DNA by means of the immunoSEQ Assay, a bias-controlled multiplex PCR. Concerning the study's data processing: Nucleated cell counts per sample were estimated from amplification of reference gene primers within the assay. To quantify the absolute abundance of each unique TCRbeta CDR3 rearrangement, sequence reads were collapsed and filtered. For each sample, productive Simpson clonality was calculated by taking the square root of Simpson's diversity index across productive rearrangements. The table comes from immuneACCESS by way of TCRdb, which keeps in-frame sequences with V and J called. Part of the clones is missing from these tables; in studies checked, under half for an unresolved V gene and the rest for unknown reasons. V, J and clone size reflect that table, while D and trimming were determined from the DNA. This sample lists 450,000 or so clones; approximately 90% were detected once. The leading ten clones occupy about 0.91% of the sample.

Notes on this clone: What this receptor recognizes is not known. There are no base qualities to consult, and no much larger clone falls within one base.

At one collaborating source in Seattle, patients were enrolled during active infection and were followed longitudinally through the course of disease. Each collaborating institution followed its own protocols to collect whole blood in K2EDTA tubes. Collaborator samples were shipped for TCRbeta analysis as frozen whole blood, isolated PBMCs, or DNA extracted from either sample type. In this chain, TRBV5-1 is recombined with TRBJ1-1; 8 central nucleotides agree with TRBD1. This sequence originates from a man younger than 35 with COVID-19, enrolled during active disease. Specimen: peripheral blood. The DNA sequence is given as TGCGCCAGCAGCTTGGGTGGACAGGGATGGACAAGTGCTGAAGCTTTCTTT. This gives the protein CASSLGGQGWTSAEAFF.